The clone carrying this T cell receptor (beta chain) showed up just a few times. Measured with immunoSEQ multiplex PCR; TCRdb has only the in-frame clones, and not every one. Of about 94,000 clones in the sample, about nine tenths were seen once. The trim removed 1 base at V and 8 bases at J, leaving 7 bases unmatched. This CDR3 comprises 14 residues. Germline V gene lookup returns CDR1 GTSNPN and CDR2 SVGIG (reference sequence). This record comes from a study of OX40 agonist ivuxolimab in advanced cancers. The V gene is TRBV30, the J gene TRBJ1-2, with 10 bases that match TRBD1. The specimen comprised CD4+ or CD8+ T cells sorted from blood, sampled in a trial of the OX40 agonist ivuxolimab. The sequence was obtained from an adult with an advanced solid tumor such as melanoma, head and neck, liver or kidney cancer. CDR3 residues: CAWSATGGAVGYTF. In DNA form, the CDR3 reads TGTGCCTGGAGTGCGACAGGGGGCGCGGTAGGCTACACCTTC.